These 5 T cell receptor beta chains were sequenced from one sample in a study of identical twins. A single record per CDR3 protein comes from TCRdb applying MiXCR to the 5' RACE reads. The sample yields 1.5 million to 2 million distinct CDR3 sequences, about 32% seen once. The material sequenced was cord blood. These receptors were collected from a newborn girl in good health.

This clonotype was counted only a few times. This chain uses TRBV4-1 with TRBJ2-1, with 13 nucleotides matching TRBD2. V shed 0 bases and J 7 bases; nucleotides not matched to a gene: 6. Germline V gives CDR1 MGHRA, CDR2 YSYEKL. CDR3 length: 17 amino acids. CDR3 residues: CASSQDELAGGWNEQFF. In DNA form, the CDR3 reads TGCGCCAGCAGCCAAGATGAACTAGCGGGAGGGTGGAATGAGCAGTTCTTC.

V and J are TRBV13 and TRBJ2-3; unclear D gene. This CDR3 comprises 12 residues. Germline V gene lookup returns CDR1 PRHDT and CDR2 FYEKMQ (reference sequence). The V gene lost 8 bases and the J gene lost 2 bases, with 8 bases spanning the gap. The CDR3, as DNA: TGTGCCAGCTGGCAATCCACAGATACGCAGTATTTT. As protein: CASWQSTDTQYF.

The chain joins TRBV4-1 to TRBJ2-2, with D possibly matching TRBD2 (6 bases). The V gene's germline CDR1 is MGHRA and CDR2 YSYEKL. V was trimmed by 3 bases and J by 5 bases, leaving 16 bases between them. The CDR3 is 16 residues long. CDR3 residues: CASSQVPGLVTGELFF. In DNA form, the CDR3 reads TGCGCCAGCAGCCAGGTCCCGGGACTCGTAACCGGGGAGCTGTTTTTT.

This chain links TRBV7-8 with TRBJ2-3; 7 bases match TRBD2. Trimming took 8 bases from V and 4 from J; bases not matched to a gene: 6. The CDR3 totals 13 residues. Germline V gene sequence: CDR1 SGHVS, CDR2 FQNEAQ. CDR3 residues: CASLLRGADTQYF. The CDR3 region has the DNA TGTGCCAGCCTCTTACGGGGGGCAGATACGCAGTATTTT.

V gene TRBV7-2 combines with J gene TRBJ2-1, with D perhaps given as TRBD1 or TRBD2 (6 bases each). The V gene's germline CDR1 is SGHTA and CDR2 FQGNSA. V gave up 6 bases and J gave up 4 bases, with 16 bases separating them. This CDR3 is built from 15 residues. The CDR3 here is CASRPPGAGYNEQFF. CDR3 sequence (DNA): TGTGCCAGCAGACCCCCGGGGGCAGGTTACAATGAGCAGTTCTTC.